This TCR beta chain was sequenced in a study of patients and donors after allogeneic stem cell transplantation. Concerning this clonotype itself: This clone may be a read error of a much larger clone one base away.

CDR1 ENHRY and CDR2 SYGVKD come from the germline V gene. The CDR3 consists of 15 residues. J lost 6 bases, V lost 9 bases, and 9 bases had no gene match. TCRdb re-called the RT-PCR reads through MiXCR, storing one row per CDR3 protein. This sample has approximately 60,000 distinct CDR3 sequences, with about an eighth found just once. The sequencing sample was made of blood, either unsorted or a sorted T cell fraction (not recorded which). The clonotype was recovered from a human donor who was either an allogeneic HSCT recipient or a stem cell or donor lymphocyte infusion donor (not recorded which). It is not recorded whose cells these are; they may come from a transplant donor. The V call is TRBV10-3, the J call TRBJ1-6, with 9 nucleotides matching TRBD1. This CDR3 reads CAMGQGSVGNSPLHF. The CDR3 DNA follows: TGTGCCATGGGACAGGGCTCGGTTGGTAATTCACCCCTCCACTTT.